This entry lists 28 T cell receptor beta chains sequenced from one sample in a study of T cell responses to AZD1222 COVID-19 vaccine. Using immunoSEQ multiplex PCR, the repertoire was profiled, and TCRdb retains in-frame clones only, with some absent. The table includes roughly 67,000 clones, about 90% detected once. The starting material was peripheral blood, obtained on day 0 of AZD1222 vaccination. The receptor source for this set is an adult in good health.

The CDR3 nucleotides read TGCGCCAGCAGCTTGGAGGGTGAGGGCTACACCTTC. Its translation is CASSLEGEGYTF. The V gene is TRBV5-1, the J gene TRBJ1-2; D is ambiguous. Trimming left V 0 bases short and J 8 bases short, with 8 bases between. The CDR3 totals 12 residues. Germline V gene sequence: CDR1 SGHRS, CDR2 YFSETQ.

V gene TRBV3-1 (or the pseudogene TRBV3-2) combines with J gene TRBJ2-1; 8 bases are shared with TRBD2. After removal of 0 bases from V and 7 bases from J, the junction contained 11 bases not matched to a gene. Germline-derived CDR1 and CDR2 are LGHDT and YNNKEL (reference sequence). This CDR3 is 17 amino acids long. The CDR3 region is CASSQDRWREAINEQFF. As DNA, the CDR3 is TGTGCCAGCAGCCAAGATCGGTGGCGGGAGGCGATAAATGAGCAGTTCTTC.

This clone was found a few times. V is TRBV6-2 or TRBV6-3 and J is TRBJ2-2; no definite D call. The CDR3 runs to 13 residues. Germline CDR1 is MNHEY and CDR2 is SVGEGT. V lost 0 bases, J lost 3 bases, and 2 bases lay in between. CDR3 sequence: CASSYSYTGELFF. In DNA, the CDR3 is TGTGCCAGCAGTTACTCTTACACCGGGGAGCTGTTTTTT.

As concerns this clone: Germline is not matched at one junction end, which may reflect a read error. The chain links TRBV7-7 to TRBJ2-2, with D unclear. This CDR3 contains 13 residues. The germline V gene has CDR1 SSHAT and CDR2 FNYEAQ (reference sequence). Written as DNA, the CDR3 is TGTGCTAGCAGCCCCCTGGGCCCCGGGGAGCTGTTTTTT. The encoded protein is CASSPLGPGELFF.

The rearrangement links TRBV11-2 to TRBJ1-5; D is unresolved. Germline lookup yields CDR1 SGHAT and CDR2 FQNNGV. Trimming stripped 0 bases from V and 0 bases from J, with 6 bases between. This CDR3 spans 15 amino acids. The CDR3 nucleotides are TGTGCCAGCAGCTTAGAGGAGATTAGCAATCAGCCCCAGCATTTT. Translation: CASSLEEISNQPQHF. Complete variable domain (other parts from reference TRBV11-2 and TRBJ1-5): EAGVAQSPRYKIIEKRQSVAFWCNPISGHATLYWYQQILGQGPKLLIQFQNNGVVDDSQLPKDRFSAERLKGVDSTLKIQPAKLEDSAVYLCASSLEEISNQPQHFGDGTRLSIL.

The chain has TRBV7-9 and TRBJ1-3; a possible D gene is TRBD1 (5 bases). V was pared by 5 bases and J by 0 bases, with 17 bases between. Germline CDR1 SEHNR, CDR2 FQNEAQ (reference sequence). The CDR3 runs 17 residues. CDR3 in DNA: TGTGCCAGCAGCCCAAGGGACCGGAGAAGCTCTGGAAACACCATATATTTT. Its translation: CASSPRDRRSSGNTIYF.

The V call is TRBV5-6, the J call TRBJ1-2; 11 bases fit TRBD1. CDR3 size: 13 residues. Per the germline V gene, CDR1 is SGHDT and CDR2 is YYEEEE. Unmatched junction bases numbered 4, after V lost 3 bases and J lost 9 bases. CDR3 DNA sequence: TGTGCCAGCAGCTGGGGACAGGGGGGTAGCTACACCTTC. This encodes CASSWGQGGSYTF.

This rearrangement joins TRBV6-5 to TRBJ1-2, with 7 positions matching TRBD1. CDR1 is MNHEY, CDR2 SVGAGI, per germline. With V trimmed by 5 bases and J by 2 bases, 2 bases remained unmatched. This CDR3 contains 13 residues. The CDR3 nucleotides read TGTGCCAGCAGTAGGGGGCGCAACTATGGCTACACCTTC. It yields the protein CASSRGRNYGYTF.

V gene TRBV14 combines with J gene TRBJ2-5; the D is unclear. CDR3 length: 14 amino acids. Trimming stripped 0 bases from V and 1 base from J, with 6 bases between. Germline values: CDR1 SGHDN, CDR2 FVKESK. The CDR3 loop reads CASSQDGSQETQYF. The CDR3 DNA reads as TGTGCCAGCAGCCAAGACGGAAGCCAAGAGACCCAGTACTTC.

This rearrangement joins TRBV10-3 to TRBJ1-1, with D possibly TRBD1 on 6 matching bases. The CDR3 length is 15 residues. Trimming took off 3 bases at V and 6 bases at J, with 17 bases between the two ends. The germline V gene encodes CDR1 ENHRY and CDR2 SYGVKD. CDR3 loop: CAISDQGLFNSEAFF. Here the CDR3 DNA reads TGTGCCATCAGTGATCAGGGGCTCTTCAACTCTGAAGCTTTCTTT.

This clone was observed once. The chain employs TRBV9 and TRBJ2-1, with 7 bases that match TRBD2. This CDR3 has 17 amino acids. Germline trimming cut 3 bases from V and 4 bases from J; bases unmatched to any gene: 13. From germline, CDR1 is SGDLS and CDR2 YYNGEE. The CDR3 nucleotides are TGTGCCAGCAGCGCGCGGGTAGGGCTAGCGGTTTACAATGAGCAGTTCTTC. It specifies CASSARVGLAVYNEQFF.

The chain is built from TRBV7-2 and TRBJ2-1; D not certain. Germline V gives CDR1 SGHTA, CDR2 FQGNSA. CDR3 size: 15 residues. V lost 7 bases, J lost 2 bases, and 15 bases lay in between. The CDR3 loop reads CASTSSGRAYNEQFF. The DNA for the CDR3 is TGTGCCAGCACCTCCTCGGGCCGCGCCTACAATGAGCAGTTCTTC.

The chain has TRBV19 and TRBJ1-2; D is unresolved. Trimming removed 6 bases from V and 3 bases from J, with 14 bases in between. The CDR3 loop spans 14 amino acids. In germline, CDR1 is LNHDA, CDR2 SQIVND (reference sequence). DNA for the CDR3: TGTGCCAGTAGCAAACTTAACAGAGACTATGGCTACACCTTC. Its protein product is CASSKLNRDYGYTF.

This chain joins TRBV6-2 or TRBV6-3 and TRBJ1-1; the D is unclear. Deletions cut 2 bases from V and 0 bases from J, with 13 bases between. The germline gives CDR1 MNHEY, CDR2 SVGEGT. The CDR3 totals 16 residues. CDR3: CASSYDFRGVNTEAFF. CDR3 in DNA: TGTGCCAGCAGTTACGATTTTCGGGGAGTGAACACTGAAGCTTTCTTT.

The genes are TRBV7-6 and TRBJ2-1, with TRBD2 as a possible D gene (5 bases). V was pared by 7 bases and J by 8 bases, with 18 bases between. The CDR3 length is 14 residues. Germline assignment: CDR1 SGHVS and CDR2 FNYEAQ. DNA for the CDR3: TGTGCCAGCACCGGCCCCGCGGGTCTAGATGAGCAGTTCTTC. Its translation: CASTGPAGLDEQFF.

The chain carries TRBV5-1 and TRBJ2-7; 11 positions agree with TRBD2. The CDR3 extends over 15 amino acids. The V gene's germline CDR1 is SGHRS and CDR2 YFSETQ. J lost 4 bases, V lost 3 bases, and 6 bases had no gene match. CDR3 sequence reads: CASSSGLAGQYEQYF. DNA of the CDR3: TGCGCCAGCAGCTCCGGACTAGCGGGCCAGTACGAGCAGTACTTC.

The rearrangement uses TRBV30 and TRBJ1-6; the D gene is possibly TRBD1 (5 bases). Germline V lookup: CDR1 GTSNPN, CDR2 SVGIG (reference sequence). The CDR3 has 14 residues. V lost 2 bases and J 7 bases, leaving 12 bases between the germline ends. The CDR3 region is CAWSRGGGNSPLHF. For the CDR3, the DNA is TGTGCCTGGAGTCGCGGGGGTGGGAATTCACCCCTCCACTTT.

The J gene is TRBJ1-1, the V gene TRBV20-1; D gene unclear. Trimming removed 0 bases at V and 7 bases at J, with 6 bases between. The CDR3 length is 11 residues. The V gene's germline CDR1 is DFQATT and CDR2 SNEGSKA (reference sequence). The CDR3 spells CSARDQVEAFF. DNA for the CDR3: TGCAGTGCTAGAGATCAAGTTGAAGCTTTCTTT.

The genes are TRBV5-8 and TRBJ1-2, with unresolved D. The CDR3 loop spans 14 amino acids. With 1 base removed from V and 0 bases from J, the gap between germline ends came to 7 bases. Germline V gene sequence: CDR1 SGHTS, CDR2 YDEGEE. The chain's CDR3 is CASSLQAANYGYTF. CDR3 DNA sequence: TGTGCCAGCAGCTTGCAGGCAGCTAACTATGGCTACACCTTC.

V is TRBV19 and J is TRBJ2-1; 9 bases are shared with TRBD2. In germline, CDR1 is LNHDA, CDR2 SQIVND (reference sequence). V was pared by 4 bases and J by 3 bases, with 10 bases of the junction left unmatched. The CDR3 has 17 residues. The CDR3 is CASSRLAGAQGYNEQFF. As DNA, the CDR3 is TGTGCCAGTAGTAGGTTAGCGGGAGCTCAAGGCTACAATGAGCAGTTCTTC.

V and J are TRBV4-1 and TRBJ2-1; no firm D call. The CDR3 contains 16 residues. Trimming shortened V by 0 bases and J by 0 bases, and 9 bases separated the two germline ends. The germline V gene has CDR1 MGHRA and CDR2 YSYEKL. The CDR3 nucleotides are TGCGCCAGCAGCCAAGATGAGTCTTTCTCCTACAATGAGCAGTTCTTC. Protein sequence: CASSQDESFSYNEQFF.

V gene TRBV27 combines with J gene TRBJ2-3; D unclear. The V gene lost 6 bases and the J gene lost 5 bases, with 18 bases spanning the gap. This CDR3 has 15 residues. Germline lookup yields CDR1 MNHEY and CDR2 SMNVEV (reference sequence). The CDR3 sequence: CASSITLGPVDTQYF. The CDR3 DNA follows: TGTGCCAGCAGCATTACTCTAGGGCCCGTAGATACGCAGTATTTT.

The DNA of the CDR3 is TGTGCCAGCAGTTACTCTCCCGCAGGGGGCGTCTACAATGAGCAGTTCTTC. It specifies CASSYSPAGGVYNEQFF. The gene calls are TRBV6-2 or TRBV6-3 and TRBJ2-1; 8 bases agree with TRBD1. CDR3 size: 17 residues. Germline CDR1 is MNHEY and CDR2 is SVGEGT. The V gene end was trimmed by 0 bases and the J gene end by 3 bases; junction bases not matched to a gene: 7.

The DNA of the CDR3 is TGTGCCAGCAGCTTTCCCCGGGACAGGGGCACAGATACGCAGTATTTT. It translates to CASSFPRDRGTDTQYF. The rearrangement uses TRBV5-4 and TRBJ2-3; TRBD1 matches at 9 bases. Germline V lookup: CDR1 SGHNT, CDR2 YYREEE (reference sequence). V was clipped by 2 bases and J by 1 base; unmatched bases: 5. The CDR3 runs 16 residues.

The chain is built from TRBV10-1 and TRBJ2-6; D gene uncertain. The V end lost 3 bases, the J end lost 0 bases, and 6 bases lay between the germline ends. Germline assignment: CDR1 WNHNN and CDR2 SYGVQD (reference sequence). The CDR3 length is 15 residues. CDR3: CASSESLSGANVLTF. CDR3 sequence (DNA): TGCGCCAGCAGTGAATCGCTCTCTGGGGCCAACGTCCTGACTTTC.

The chain joins TRBV28 to TRBJ1-3; 8 bases match TRBD1. The CDR3 has 15 amino acids. Germline lookup yields CDR1 MDHEN and CDR2 SYDVKM. V gave up 6 bases and J gave up 0 bases; unmatched junction bases: 4. In DNA, the CDR3 is TGTGCCAGCAGCGCGGACAGGGTCTCTGGAAACACCATATATTTT. Amino acids: CASSADRVSGNTIYF.

This chain connects TRBV11-2 to TRBJ2-1, with D possibly called TRBD1 or TRBD2 (5 bases each). V was shortened by 2 bases and J by 2 bases, with 7 bases between the two germline ends. Germline V gives CDR1 SGHAT, CDR2 FQNNGV. This CDR3 is built from 14 residues. CDR3 sequence reads: CASSLWGPYNEQFF. CDR3 sequence (DNA): TGTGCCAGCAGCTTATGGGGACCCTACAATGAGCAGTTCTTC.

The CDR3 region has the DNA TGTGCCAGCACCCAAGCGGGGGTTCCTACTAATGAAAAACTGTTTTTT. It yields the protein CASTQAGVPTNEKLFF. The gene calls are TRBV7-9 and TRBJ1-4, with D perhaps TRBD1 (5 bases). This CDR3 has 16 residues. Germline-derived CDR1 and CDR2 are SEHNR and FQNEAQ (reference sequence). The V end lost 7 bases, the J end lost 2 bases, and 17 bases lay between the germline ends.